The source of this TCR beta chain is a study of blood T cell repertoires in COVID-19. In the study overall: Italy, Spain and the United States were the sources of the convalescent and acute COVID-19 samples. From T cells, B-cell-depleted T cells, or PBMCs came the material, which was cDNA or gDNA.

Per the authors' pipeline: Reference gene primer amplification gave nucleated cell count estimates. Sequencing used immunoSEQ multiplex PCR; TCRdb keeps in-frame clones, though not all of them. V and J calls and clone size are as listed in that table; D and trimming were resolved from the DNA. Of about 310,000 clones listed, roughly 89% were seen once; the top ten hold around 1%. Germline trimming cut 3 bases from V and 6 bases from J; bases unmatched to any gene: 17. CDR1 and CDR2 from the germline V gene are KGHSH and LQKENI. The CDR3 sequence is 18 residues long. Patients from Seattle were sampled longitudinally, starting during active infection.

The receptor was isolated from a woman aged 40 to 55 with COVID-19, enrolled during active disease. The sequencing sample was made of peripheral blood. The chain carries TRBV18 and TRBJ2-4, with 7 nucleotides matching TRBD1. Here the CDR3 reads CASSPLRAHRTGVNIQYF. DNA for the CDR3: TGTGCCAGCTCACCTTTACGAGCCCACCGGACAGGAGTAAACATTCAGTACTTC. Full variable domain (rest looked up from reference TRBV18 and TRBJ2-4): NAGVMQNPRHLVRRRGQEARLRCSPMKGHSHVYWYRQLPEEGLKFMVYLQKENIIDESGMPKERFSAEFPKEGPSILRIQQVVRGDSAAYFCASSPLRAHRTGVNIQYFGAGTRLSVL.